The TCR beta chain described here comes from a study of post-analysis software for immune sequencing data. The TCR beta cDNA libraries carried unique molecular identifiers. It was from roughly 1 to 10 million T cells that some 460,000 cDNA molecules came. MiXCR, applied by TCRdb to the PCR reads, yields one record per CDR3 protein. Seen here are hundreds of thousands of distinct CDR3 sequences, roughly 50% observed once, and the top ten hold under 6%. The CDR3 has 13 residues. Trimming took off 1 base at V and 8 bases at J, with 9 bases between the two ends. Germline CDR1 and CDR2: LGHDT and YNNKEL (reference sequence). Whole-study findings and limits: Elevated frequency relative to controls characterized several TRBV segments in patients, TRBV5-6, TRBV5-1 and TRBV20-1 among them.

As concerns this clonotype: Its specificity is unknown.

The chain carries TRBV3-1 and TRBJ2-1; D unclear. Sequenced input: blood. This TCR was recovered from a girl under 18 with multiple sclerosis. Written as DNA, the CDR3 is TGTGCCAGCAGCCAAGGTCATCGGGATGAGCAGTTCTTC. Protein sequence: CASSQGHRDEQFF.